This TCR beta chain appears in the sequencing data of a study of spatial heterogeneity in lung cancer. Background on the study: Sequences of the beta chain were consistently detected in greater numbers than alpha-chain sequences.

Every TCR cDNA molecule carried a tag that served as a unique molecular identifier. Each CDR3 protein is one row after TCRdb ran MiXCR on the 5' RACE reads. The repertoire holds some 6,700 distinct CDR3 sequences, 14% seen once, with approximately 9.8% in the top ten. Time point reported: sample taken at primary tumor resection. Without sorting, whole RNA was sequenced from tumor, nontumor lung or frozen PBMC. Findings and limits, study-wide: Counts of expanded intratumoral alpha and beta TCRs tracked tumor mutation counts.

This clonotype is judged medium-sized. Its cognate antigen is unknown. This beta chain is off target for a library built for alpha chains, so its abundance means little. This specimen consisted of lung tumor tissue, obtained at surgery. The sequence was obtained from a male donor with early-stage non-small cell lung cancer.

The CDR3 sequence is CASSVGEGTGNTIYF. Here the CDR3 DNA reads TGTGCCAGCAGCGTAGGGGAAGGTACTGGAAACACCATATATTTT. The chain links TRBV9 to TRBJ1-3; D not certain. The V end was cut by 0 bases, the J end by 2 bases, with 9 bases between. The CDR3 length is 15 residues. Germline lookup yields CDR1 SGDLS and CDR2 YYNGEE. The whole variable domain, filled in from reference TRBV9 and TRBJ1-3, reads DSGVTQTPKHLITATGQRVTLRCSPRSGDLSVYWYQQSLDQGLQFLIQYYNGEERAKGNILERFSAQQFPDLHSELNLSSLELGDSALYFCASSVGEGTGNTIYFGEGSWLTVV.